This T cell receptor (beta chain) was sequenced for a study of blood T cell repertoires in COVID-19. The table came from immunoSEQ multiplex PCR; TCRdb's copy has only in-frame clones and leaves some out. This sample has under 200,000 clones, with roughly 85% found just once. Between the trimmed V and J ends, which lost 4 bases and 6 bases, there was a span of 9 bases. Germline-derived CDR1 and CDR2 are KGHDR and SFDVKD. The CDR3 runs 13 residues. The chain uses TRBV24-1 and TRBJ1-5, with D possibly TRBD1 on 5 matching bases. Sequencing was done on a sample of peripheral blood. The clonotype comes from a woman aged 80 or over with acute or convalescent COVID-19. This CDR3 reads CATSDQGSQPQHF. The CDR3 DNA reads TGTGCCACCAGTGACCAGGGTAGTCAGCCCCAGCATTTT.